This T cell receptor beta chain was found in a study of blood T cell repertoires in COVID-19. Study at large: The origin of the acute and convalescent COVID-19 samples was the United States, Italy and Spain. T cells, B-cell-depleted T cells, or PBMCs provided the cDNA or gDNA that served as material.

Original data processing: For nucleated cells, counts were estimated from reference gene primer amplification. Using immunoSEQ multiplex PCR, the repertoire was profiled, and TCRdb retains in-frame clones only, with some absent. V and J calls and clone size are as listed in that table; D and trimming were resolved from the DNA. In the table there are 150,000 to 200,000 clones, around 79% of which are singletons. CDR3 length equals 14 residues. Germline-derived CDR1 and CDR2 are SGHVS and FNYEAQ. The V segment lost 5 bases and the J segment 4 bases; nucleotides outside the gene matches: 4. This sequence was found in a woman aged 40 to 55 with COVID-19, enrolled during active disease. The chain employs TRBV7-6 and TRBJ1-4, with 7 nucleotides matching TRBD1. The specimen was peripheral blood. CDR3 in amino acids: CASSRDRFNEKLFF. CDR3 sequence (DNA): TGTGCCAGCAGCCGGGACAGATTTAATGAAAAACTGTTTTTT.